One and the same sample provided the 26 T cell receptor beta chains below, sequenced in a study of T cell repertoires in cytomegalovirus infection. Each CDR3 protein is one row after TCRdb ran MiXCR on the reads. The table shows fewer than 300,000 distinct CDR3 sequences, with more than 20% occurring only once. The specimen was PBMCs. These TCRs come from a human donor in good health (CMV status not recorded). Some clones in this sample may be carry-over from other donors' samples.

The gene calls are TRBV29-1 and TRBJ2-7, with 8 nucleotides matching TRBD1. From germline, CDR1 is SQVTM and CDR2 ANQGSEA. This CDR3 has 15 amino acids. Losses at the gene ends were 7 bases for V and 5 bases for J; bases not matched to a gene: 16. The CDR3 sequence is CSAGNPSGGRDEQYF. CDR3 sequence (DNA): TGCAGCGCCGGGAACCCTTCAGGGGGCAGGGACGAGCAGTACTTC.

This chain uses TRBV28 with TRBJ1-5; 7 nucleotides match TRBD1. V shed 6 bases, J shed 11 bases, and the junction held 19 bases outside the gene matches. Germline CDR1 and CDR2: MDHEN and SYDVKM. This CDR3 has 16 residues. Here the CDR3 reads CASRTGRDRFFLAQHF. Written as DNA, the CDR3 is TGTGCCAGCAGAACGGGCCGGGACAGATTTTTCCTGGCCCAGCATTTT.

This clonotype was recorded many times. The chain links TRBV6-1 to TRBJ2-5; the D call may be TRBD1 or TRBD2 (6 bases each). V shed 6 bases and J shed 5 bases, with 22 bases lying between them. The CDR3 is 16 residues long. Germline V gene lookup returns CDR1 MNHNS and CDR2 SASEGT. CDR3 in DNA: TGTGCCAGCAGATCATTGGAGGGGGTCAGGGCCGAGACCCAGTACTTC. This codes for CASRSLEGVRAETQYF.

This clonotype was found many times. This rearrangement joins TRBV7-8 to TRBJ2-1; perhaps TRBD2 as D (5 bases). The germline gives CDR1 SGHVS, CDR2 FQNEAQ. The CDR3 is made up of 14 amino acids. Trimming left V 5 bases short and J 4 bases short, with 12 bases between. The CDR3 DNA is TGTGCCAGCAGCCGTACTAGTTTTTACAATGAGCAGTTCTTC. Amino acid sequence: CASSRTSFYNEQFF.

The chain employs TRBV10-2 and TRBJ1-2; 9 positions match TRBD1. The ends lost 2 bases at V and 4 bases at J; junction bases unmatched: 2. This CDR3 region has 14 residues. Germline values: CDR1 WSHSY, CDR2 SAAADI. CDR3 sequence reads: CASSEGQGSYGYTF. CDR3 sequence (DNA): TGCGCCAGCAGTGAGGGACAGGGGTCCTATGGCTACACCTTC.

The sample holds many counts of this clonotype. The chain joins TRBV7-2 to TRBJ1-6; no clear D gene. The CDR3 covers 15 residues. V lost 0 bases and J lost 10, with 13 bases in between. Per the germline V gene, CDR1 is SGHTA and CDR2 is FQGNSA. DNA for the CDR3: TGTGCCAGCAGCTTAGCCCGCTGGGAAGGCTCACCCCTCCACTTT. Its translation is CASSLARWEGSPLHF.

The CDR3 DNA sequence: TGCGCCAGCAGCTTGGATAACAGGGCGAACACCGGGGAGCTGTTTTTT. It yields the protein CASSLDNRANTGELFF. This rearrangement joins TRBV5-1 to TRBJ2-2; possible D gene TRBD1, 6 bases. The V end was cut by 0 bases, the J end by 0 bases, with 9 bases between. This CDR3 is built from 16 residues. CDR1 and CDR2 (germline): SGHRS, YFSETQ. The variable domain in full, completed from reference TRBV5-1 and TRBJ2-2, reads KAGVTQTPRYLIKTRGQQVTLSCSPISGHRSVSWYQQTPGQGLQFLFEYFSETQRNKGNFPGRFSGRQFSNSRSEMNVSTLELGDSALYLCASSLDNRANTGELFFGEGSRLTVL.

The chain recombines TRBV5-1 with TRBJ1-2; D is possibly TRBD1 (5 bases). Germline V gene data show CDR1 as SGHRS and CDR2 as YFSETQ. Trimming left V 0 bases short and J 3 bases short, with 12 bases between. The CDR3 is 15 residues long. The chain's CDR3 is CASSLVGTQDYGYTF. In nucleotides, the CDR3 is TGCGCCAGCAGCTTGGTGGGGACTCAGGACTATGGCTACACCTTC.

This clonotype was observed a handful of times. The CDR3, as DNA: TGTGCCAGCAGTTCCCCCGGCCCTGGAAACACCATATATTTT. Its translation is CASSSPGPGNTIYF. The chain uses TRBV27 and TRBJ1-3, with D uncertain. V dropped 4 bases and J dropped 2 bases, with 9 bases sitting between them. CDR1 and CDR2 (germline): MNHEY, SMNVEV (reference sequence). The CDR3 runs to 14 residues.

About this clonotype itself: A much more abundant neighbour one base away suggests this may be a read error. The gene calls are TRBV7-4 and TRBJ1-2; D remains unclear. With 3 bases removed from V and 10 bases from J, the gap between germline ends came to 18 bases. CDR3 length: 14 amino acids. CDR1 and CDR2 (germline): SGHVT, SQSDAQ. CDR3 coding DNA: TGTGCCAGCAGCTTCGGTTCAGGATTGGGCGTCTACACCTTC. This sequence encodes CASSFGSGLGVYTF.

The chain is built from TRBV7-9 and TRBJ2-3; 13 bases are shared with TRBD2. The CDR3 sequence is 17 residues long. Per germline, CDR1 SEHNR and CDR2 FQNEAQ (reference sequence). The junction had 9 bases not matched to a gene; V was cut back by 6 bases and J by 3 bases. CDR3 protein: CASRAGTSGTRTDTQYF. The CDR3 DNA reads as TGTGCCAGCAGGGCCGGGACTAGCGGGACGAGGACAGATACGCAGTATTTT.

This clonotype occurred a few times. The rearrangement uses TRBV14 and TRBJ2-7; no definite D call. V gave up 4 bases and J gave up 2 bases, with 12 bases separating them. The CDR3 is made up of 14 amino acids. The V gene's germline CDR1 is SGHDN and CDR2 FVKESK. CDR3 DNA sequence: TGTGCCAGCAGCCTGGGCAGCGAACCCTACGAGCAGTACTTC. Its translation: CASSLGSEPYEQYF.

This clonotype was picked up many times. The chain carries TRBV28 and TRBJ2-7; D not resolved. Per the germline V gene, CDR1 is MDHEN and CDR2 is SYDVKM. The V end was cut by 1 base, the J end by 0 bases, with 7 bases between. This CDR3 spans 14 amino acids. For the CDR3, the DNA is TGTGCCAGCAGTTTATCAGGCAGCTCCTACGAGCAGTACTTC. Amino acid sequence: CASSLSGSSYEQYF.

This clonotype was detected only a few times. This sequence joins TRBV7-2 and TRBJ1-2; 7 nucleotides align to TRBD1. Germline V lookup: CDR1 SGHTA, CDR2 FQGNSA. The CDR3 consists of 13 residues. The trim removed 6 bases at V and 8 bases at J, leaving 9 bases unmatched. Written as DNA, the CDR3 is TGTGCCAGCAGACCGACAGGGACTGAAGGCTACACCTTC. Protein sequence: CASRPTGTEGYTF.

At least ten counts were recorded for this clonotype. V gene TRBV7-2 combines with J gene TRBJ2-5, with 7 bases aligning to TRBD2. V lost 4 bases and J lost 2; bases outside the gene matches: 7. From germline, CDR1 is SGHTA and CDR2 FQGNSA. The CDR3 is 15 residues long. The CDR3 reads CASSSPSGYQETQYF. Written as DNA, the CDR3 is TGTGCCAGCAGCTCCCCTAGCGGATATCAAGAGACCCAGTACTTC. The whole variable domain, filled in from reference TRBV7-2 and TRBJ2-5, reads GAGVSQSPSNKVTEKGKDVELRCDPISGHTALYWYRQSLGQGLEFLIYFQGNSAPDKSGLPSDRFSAERTGGSVSTLTIQRTQQEDSAVYLCASSSPSGYQETQYFGPGTRLLVL.

This clonotype has a handful of counts. This chain links TRBV12-3 or TRBV12-4 with TRBJ2-1; the match to TRBD1 covers 7 bases. Trimming at V came to 7 bases and at J to 5 bases, leaving 8 bases not matched to a gene. The CDR3 runs to 14 residues. This CDR3 is CASTVDRVDNEQFF. CDR3 nucleotide sequence: TGTGCCAGCACCGTCGACAGGGTCGACAATGAGCAGTTCTTC.

The chain combines TRBV7-2 with TRBJ1-1; 8 nucleotides agree with TRBD1. With V trimmed by 8 bases and J by 1 base, 6 bases remained unmatched. CDR3 length: 14 residues. Germline V gene data show CDR1 as SGHTA and CDR2 as FQGNSA. CDR3 sequence: CASGSGQGNTEAFF. The DNA for the CDR3 is TGTGCCAGCGGCTCCGGACAGGGGAACACTGAAGCTTTCTTT.

This clonotype has more than one count but fewer than ten. The V call is TRBV7-2, the J call TRBJ2-3, with D unclear. The germline V gene encodes CDR1 SGHTA and CDR2 FQGNSA. CDR3 length equals 15 residues. The ends were cut back, 1 base at V and 2 bases at J, with 10 bases in the middle. CDR3 nucleotides: TGTGCCAGCAGCTTAGACGCCACAACCACAGATACGCAGTATTTT. It codes for CASSLDATTTDTQYF.

The V gene is TRBV10-3, the J gene TRBJ2-5; possibly TRBD1 or TRBD2 for D (5 bases each). The CDR3 runs to 14 residues. Trimming cost V 3 bases and J 2 bases, with 10 bases left between them. Per the germline V gene, CDR1 is ENHRY and CDR2 is SYGVKD. The CDR3 bases are TGTGCCATCAGTGACGGCAGGGAGCAAGAGACCCAGTACTTC. It is translated as CAISDGREQETQYF.

This clonotype has more than one count but fewer than ten. The rearrangement uses TRBV11-2 and TRBJ1-1; no clear D. CDR1 and CDR2 from the germline V gene are SGHAT and FQNNGV. The CDR3 contains 14 residues. Between the trimmed V and J ends, which lost 2 bases and 3 bases, there was a span of 10 bases. CDR3 nucleotides: TGTGCCAGCAGCTTAACGAGGGATGACACTGAAGCTTTCTTT. Translation gives CASSLTRDDTEAFF.

The chain links TRBV2 to TRBJ2-5; 10 bases map to TRBD2. Germline V lookup: CDR1 SNHLY, CDR2 FYNNEI. This CDR3 is built from 13 residues. The junction had 4 bases not matched to a gene; V was cut back by 8 bases and J by 4 bases. The CDR3 is CASELAGAETQYF. CDR3 sequence (DNA): TGTGCCAGCGAGCTAGCGGGAGCAGAGACCCAGTACTTC.

This clonotype was counted a few times. V usage is TRBV7-3 and J usage is TRBJ2-1; 10 bases are shared with TRBD2. The CDR3 extends over 18 amino acids. V was pared by 5 bases and J by 7 bases, with 17 bases of the junction left unmatched. The V gene's germline CDR1 is SGHTA and CDR2 FQGTGA. CDR3 residues: CASSQGRPSGGRLNEQFF. DNA for the CDR3: TGTGCCAGCAGCCAAGGGAGGCCTAGCGGGGGTCGTTTGAATGAGCAGTTCTTC.

This clonotype was recorded a few times. The chain employs TRBV30 and TRBJ2-2; 7 nucleotides align to TRBD1. CDR3 size: 14 residues. CDR1 is GTSNPN, CDR2 SVGIG, per germline (reference sequence). Unmatched junction bases numbered 7, after V lost 3 bases and J lost 6 bases. CDR3 nucleotides: TGTGCCTGGAGGCCGGGACAGTGGTCCGGGGAGCTGTTTTTT. Translation gives CAWRPGQWSGELFF.

The rearrangement joins TRBV4-1 to TRBJ1-2; no clear D gene. The CDR3 is made up of 15 amino acids. Trimming stripped 1 base from V and 3 bases from J, with 12 bases between. Per the germline V gene, CDR1 is MGHRA and CDR2 is YSYEKL. CDR3 coding DNA: TGCGCCAGCAGCCAAGTACATGGGCAACACTATGGCTACACCTTC. Its protein is CASSQVHGQHYGYTF.

Concerning this clonotype itself: An end of the junction differs from the germline gene, which may be a read error. The chain combines TRBV7-2 with TRBJ2-7, with 8 nucleotides matching TRBD1. Germline V gene sequence: CDR1 SGHTA, CDR2 FQGNSA. This CDR3 is 17 amino acids long. The CDR3, as DNA: TGTACCAGCAGCTTAGGGAAACCGGGACAGGTGGACTACGAGCGGTACTTC. This encodes CTSSLGKPGQVDYERYF.

J is TRBJ2-2 and V is TRBV20-1; 7 bases are shared with TRBD2. The CDR3 length is 15 residues. V shed 0 bases and J 0 bases; nucleotides not matched to a gene: 1. Germline V gene data show CDR1 as DFQATT and CDR2 as SNEGSKA (reference sequence). CDR3 protein: CSAREGLTNTGELFF. In DNA, the CDR3 is TGCAGTGCTAGAGAGGGACTAACGAACACCGGGGAGCTGTTTTTT.